The entry that follows covers one T cell receptor (beta chain) sequence. V lost 7 bases, J lost 4 bases, and 20 bases lay in between. The CDR3 spans 15 residues. In germline, CDR1 is SGDLS, CDR2 YYNGEE. The sample belongs to a study of cytotoxic CD8 clonotypes in ibrutinib-treated CLL. Profiling relied on immunoSEQ multiplex PCR, and the TCRdb table lists in-frame clones only, not all of them. This sample has 200,000 or so clones, with roughly 79% found just once. The starting material was PBMCs, obtained after 12 months of ibrutinib treatment. The chain joins TRBV9 to TRBJ1-2; D possibly corresponds to TRBD1 (5 bases). The sequence was collected from a human donor with chronic lymphocytic leukemia. The CDR3 sequence: CASSSWGSGPYGYTF. The CDR3 bases are TGTGCCAGCTCCAGTTGGGGCAGTGGGCCCTATGGCTACACCTTC.